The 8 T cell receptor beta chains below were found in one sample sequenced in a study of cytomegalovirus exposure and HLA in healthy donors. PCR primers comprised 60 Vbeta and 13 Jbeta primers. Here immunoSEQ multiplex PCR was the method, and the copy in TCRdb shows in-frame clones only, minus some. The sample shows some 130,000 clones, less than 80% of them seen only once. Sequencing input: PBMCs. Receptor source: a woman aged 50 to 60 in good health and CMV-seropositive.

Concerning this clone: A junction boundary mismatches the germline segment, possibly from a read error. The CDR3 reads CASSSGTGSGSDTQYF. The CDR3, as DNA: TGTGCTAGCAGCTCTGGGACAGGGTCAGGATCAGATACGCAGTATTTT. This chain uses TRBV7-7 with TRBJ2-3; 9 bases are a match to TRBD1. CDR3 length equals 16 residues. Germline V gene sequence: CDR1 SSHAT, CDR2 FNYEAQ (reference sequence).

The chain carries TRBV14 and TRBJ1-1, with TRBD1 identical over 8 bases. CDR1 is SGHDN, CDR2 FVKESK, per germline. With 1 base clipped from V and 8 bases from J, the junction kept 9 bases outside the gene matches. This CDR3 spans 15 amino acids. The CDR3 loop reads CASSQGKKQGEEAFF. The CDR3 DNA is TGTGCCAGCAGCCAAGGGAAAAAACAGGGGGAAGAAGCTTTCTTT.

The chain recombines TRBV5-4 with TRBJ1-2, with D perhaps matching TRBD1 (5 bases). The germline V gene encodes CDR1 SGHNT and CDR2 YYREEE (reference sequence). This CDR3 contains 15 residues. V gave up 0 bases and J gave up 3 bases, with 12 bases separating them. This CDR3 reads CASSLGQGWDYGYTF. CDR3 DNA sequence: TGTGCCAGCAGCTTGGGTCAGGGATGGGACTATGGCTACACCTTC.

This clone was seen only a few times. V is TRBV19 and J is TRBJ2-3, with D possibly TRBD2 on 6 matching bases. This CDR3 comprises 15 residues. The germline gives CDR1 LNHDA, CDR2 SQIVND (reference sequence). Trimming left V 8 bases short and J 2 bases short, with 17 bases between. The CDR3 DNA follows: TGTGCCAGTGATTTGGGGGTGCGGGACACAGATACGCAGTATTTT. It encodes CASDLGVRDTDTQYF.

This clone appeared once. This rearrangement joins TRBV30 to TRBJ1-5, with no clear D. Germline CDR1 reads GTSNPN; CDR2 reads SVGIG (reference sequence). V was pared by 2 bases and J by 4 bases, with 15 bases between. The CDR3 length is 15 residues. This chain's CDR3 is CAWSMGPLKNQPQHF. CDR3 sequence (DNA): TGTGCCTGGAGTATGGGCCCCCTTAAGAATCAGCCCCAGCATTTT.

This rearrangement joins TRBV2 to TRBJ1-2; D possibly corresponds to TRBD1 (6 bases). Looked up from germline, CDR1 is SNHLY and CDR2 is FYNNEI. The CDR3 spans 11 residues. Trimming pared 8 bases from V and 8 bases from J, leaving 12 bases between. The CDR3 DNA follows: TGTGCCAGCCGGGAGGGGGGCGGCTACACCTTC. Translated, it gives CASREGGGYTF.

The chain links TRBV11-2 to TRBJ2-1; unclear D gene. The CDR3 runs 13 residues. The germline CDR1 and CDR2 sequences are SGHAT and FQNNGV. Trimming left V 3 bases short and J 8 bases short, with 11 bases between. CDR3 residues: CASSFLSPYEQFF. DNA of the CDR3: TGTGCCAGCAGCTTCCTGTCCCCCTATGAGCAGTTCTTC.

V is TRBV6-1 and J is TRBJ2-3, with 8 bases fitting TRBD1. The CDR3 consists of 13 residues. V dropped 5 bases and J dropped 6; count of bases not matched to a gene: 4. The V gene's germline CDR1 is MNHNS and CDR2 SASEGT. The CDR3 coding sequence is TGTGCCAGCAGTAGGACAGGGTTGGATACGCAGTATTTT. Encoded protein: CASSRTGLDTQYF.